The source of this T cell receptor beta chain is a study of technical replicates of blood from a few donors. The protocol was immunoSEQ multiplex PCR, while the TCRdb copy is restricted to in-frame clones and leaves out a portion. Of approximately 79,000 clones listed, approximately 95% are singletons. There are 16 residues in the CDR3. V shed 6 bases, J shed 5 bases, and the junction held 11 bases outside the gene matches. Germline CDR1 is SGHNT and CDR2 is YYREEE (reference sequence). Specimen: T cells isolated from PBMCs. The receptor was isolated from a human donor in good health. V gene TRBV5-4 combines with J gene TRBJ2-7; the match to TRBD2 covers 13 bases. CDR3 bases: TGTGCCAGCACCACGAAAACTAGCGGGGGGGTCCACGAGCAGTACTTC. Translation gives CASTTKTSGGVHEQYF.